These 17 T cell receptor beta chains were all obtained from the same sample, sequenced in a study of blood T cell repertoires in COVID-19. Generated by immunoSEQ multiplex PCR, the TCRdb table keeps only in-frame clones and is missing some. The sample holds more than 95,000 clones, around 74% seen once. What was sequenced was peripheral blood. Receptors originate from a woman aged 70 to 79 with acute or convalescent COVID-19.

The chain carries TRBV5-1 and TRBJ1-1, with D tentatively TRBD1 (5 bases). The germline gives CDR1 SGHRS, CDR2 YFSETQ. V gave up 3 bases and J gave up 4 bases, with 13 bases separating them. CDR3 length equals 14 residues. CDR3 coding DNA: TGCGCCAGCAGCTCGCAAGACGGGGGCACTGAAGCTTTCTTT. Its translation: CASSSQDGGTEAFF.

This clone occurred many times. The J gene is TRBJ2-7, the V gene TRBV30; 11 nucleotides line up with TRBD2. CDR1 and CDR2 from the germline V gene are GTSNPN and SVGIG (reference sequence). This CDR3 comprises 14 residues. V lost 5 bases and J lost 0; bases outside the gene matches: 3. CDR3 nucleotides: TGTGCCTGGGAAGGGACTAGCGGCTCCTACGAGCAGTACTTC. It specifies CAWEGTSGSYEQYF.

V usage is TRBV5-1 and J usage is TRBJ1-2; 7 nucleotides align to TRBD1. The CDR3 is made up of 13 amino acids. Germline CDR1 is SGHRS and CDR2 is YFSETQ. V was clipped by 6 bases and J by 2 bases; unmatched bases: 4. The CDR3 region has the DNA TGCGCCAGCACCCAGGGGGAGAACTATGGCTACACCTTC. Residues: CASTQGENYGYTF.

The rearrangement uses TRBV29-1 and TRBJ2-7, with D maybe TRBD1 (6 bases). This CDR3 is 13 amino acids long. In germline, CDR1 is SQVTM, CDR2 ANQGSEA. V lost 7 bases and J lost 0, with 13 bases in between. The CDR3 reads CSAQHRDSYEQYF. CDR3 coding DNA: TGCAGCGCCCAACACAGGGACTCCTACGAGCAGTACTTC.

This clone appeared a single time. The chain uses TRBV24-1 and TRBJ2-3; tentatively, D is TRBD1 (6 bases). Germline V lookup: CDR1 KGHDR, CDR2 SFDVKD. V was trimmed by 5 bases and J by 0 bases, leaving 20 bases between them. The CDR3 spans 18 residues. CDR3 DNA: TGTGCCACCAGTGTCCTGGGGGCCGTAGGTGGGAGCACAGATACGCAGTATTTT. This encodes CATSVLGAVGGSTDTQYF.

The chain is built from TRBV5-1 and TRBJ2-1; TRBD2 agrees at 9 bases. The CDR3 covers 14 residues. Germline V CDR1 and CDR2: SGHRS, YFSETQ. J was trimmed by 1 base and V by 9 bases; bases with no gene match: 5. Here the CDR3 reads CATRTSESYNEQFF. CDR3 coding DNA: TGCGCCACAAGGACTAGCGAATCCTACAATGAGCAGTTCTTC.

The chain employs TRBV6-2 or TRBV6-3 and TRBJ2-7; perhaps TRBD1 as D (5 bases). Germline assignment: CDR1 MNHEY and CDR2 SVGEGT. The V gene lost 0 bases and the J gene lost 3 bases, with 12 bases spanning the gap. The CDR3 runs to 15 residues. The CDR3 reads CASSYSVGAHYEQYF. The CDR3 nucleotides read TGTGCCAGCAGTTACTCGGTTGGGGCTCACTACGAGCAGTACTTC.

The gene calls are TRBV5-6 and TRBJ1-5; maybe TRBD1 (5 bases). CDR1 SGHDT and CDR2 YYEEEE come from the germline V gene. The V gene lost 4 bases and the J gene lost 2 bases, with 16 bases spanning the gap. CDR3 length equals 16 residues. As DNA, the CDR3 is TGTGCCAGCAGCCGAGCGGGACTAGCTGGCAATCAGCCCCAGCATTTT. Translating it yields CASSRAGLAGNQPQHF. The full variable domain, with the rest looked up from reference TRBV5-6 and TRBJ1-5, is DAGVTQSPTHLIKTRGQQVTLRCSPKSGHDTVSWYQQALGQGPQFIFQYYEEEERQRGNFPDRFSGHQFPNYSSELNVNALLLGDSALYLCASSRAGLAGNQPQHFGDGTRLSIL.

V is TRBV19 and J is TRBJ1-5, with D perhaps TRBD1 (5 bases). Germline values: CDR1 LNHDA, CDR2 SQIVND (reference sequence). This CDR3 contains 14 residues. The germline V and J ends were trimmed by 8 bases and 1 base, with 12 bases remaining between them. The CDR3 loop is CASYDRGSNQPQHF. The CDR3 DNA follows: TGTGCCAGTTACGATCGGGGGAGCAATCAGCCCCAGCATTTT.

V is TRBV19 and J is TRBJ1-2, with 9 nucleotides matching TRBD1. Losses at the gene ends were 4 bases for V and 0 bases for J; bases not matched to a gene: 3. In germline, CDR1 is LNHDA, CDR2 SQIVND (reference sequence). The CDR3 contains 15 residues. This chain's CDR3 is CASSTRQGANYGYTF. The CDR3, as DNA: TGTGCCAGTAGTACAAGACAGGGGGCTAACTATGGCTACACCTTC.

The V call is TRBV7-6, the J call TRBJ2-7, with TRBD1 identical over 7 bases. The CDR3 is 14 amino acids. With V trimmed by 5 bases and J by 4 bases, 8 bases remained unmatched. Germline V gene sequence: CDR1 SGHVS, CDR2 FNYEAQ. CDR3 DNA: TGTGCCAGCAGCCCCGGGACAGCTATTTACGAGCAGTACTTC. This translates into CASSPGTAIYEQYF. The variable domain in full, completed from reference TRBV7-6 and TRBJ2-7, reads GAGVSQSPRYKVTKRGQDVALRCDPISGHVSLYWYRQALGQGPEFLTYFNYEAQQDKSGLPNDRFSAERPEGSISTLTIQRTEQRDSAMYRCASSPGTAIYEQYFGPGTRLTVT.

This rearrangement joins TRBV18 to TRBJ2-3; D gene unclear. Germline-derived CDR1 and CDR2 are KGHSH and LQKENI. V was cut by 5 bases and J by 3 bases, with 12 bases left in between. This CDR3 region has 14 residues. Here the CDR3 reads CASSNRHETDTQYF. Written as DNA, the CDR3 is TGTGCCAGCTCAAACAGACATGAGACAGATACGCAGTATTTT.

The V gene is TRBV19, the J gene TRBJ2-2; 11 bases line up with TRBD1. V was pared by 9 bases and J by 6 bases, with 9 bases of the junction left unmatched. The CDR3 consists of 15 residues. Germline assignment: CDR1 LNHDA and CDR2 SQIVND (reference sequence). The CDR3: CASGFPGQGAGELFF. CDR3 DNA sequence: TGTGCCAGCGGGTTCCCGGGACAGGGGGCCGGGGAGCTGTTTTTT.

This chain uses TRBV19 with TRBJ1-5; no clear D gene. The CDR3 has 13 residues. V lost 6 bases and J lost 6, with 12 bases in between. Germline CDR1 reads LNHDA; CDR2 reads SQIVND (reference sequence). The CDR3 DNA follows: TGTGCCAGTAGCGGGGAAAATGGTCAGCCCCAGCATTTT. Residues: CASSGENGQPQHF. Full variable domain (rest looked up from reference TRBV19 and TRBJ1-5): DGGITQSPKYLFRKEGQNVTLSCEQNLNHDAMYWYRQDPGQGLRLIYYSQIVNDFQKGDIAEGYSVSREKKESFPLTVTSAQKNPTAFYLCASSGENGQPQHFGDGTRLSIL.

The chain employs TRBV7-2 and TRBJ1-2; D uncertain. The CDR3 consists of 15 residues. Germline CDR1 reads SGHTA; CDR2 reads FQGNSA. V gave up 2 bases and J gave up 7 bases, with 17 bases separating them. CDR3 nucleotide sequence: TGTGCCAGCAGCTTATCCCGGCACGGGGAACGTGGCTACACCTTC. Protein product: CASSLSRHGERGYTF.

This clone occurred once. The V call is TRBV7-8, the J call TRBJ2-3, with 9 bases matching TRBD2. V lost 2 bases to trimming and J lost 6 bases; unmatched junction nucleotides: 9. Germline CDR1 is SGHVS and CDR2 is FQNEAQ. This CDR3 is 16 amino acids long. Here the CDR3 DNA reads TGTGCCAGCAGCTTAATGGCGGGGGGGCCAGCGGATACGCAGTATTTT. Amino acid sequence: CASSLMAGGPADTQYF.

There are a few counts of this clone. CDR3 protein: CASTPRGVGNTEAFF. CDR3 DNA sequence: TGCGCCAGCACCCCTCGGGGGGTCGGGAACACTGAAGCTTTCTTT. The chain recombines TRBV5-1 with TRBJ1-1, with a tentative D call TRBD1 (5 bases). Germline assignment: CDR1 SGHRS and CDR2 YFSETQ. V lost 6 bases, J lost 1 base, and 16 bases lay in between. The length of the CDR3 is 15 residues.